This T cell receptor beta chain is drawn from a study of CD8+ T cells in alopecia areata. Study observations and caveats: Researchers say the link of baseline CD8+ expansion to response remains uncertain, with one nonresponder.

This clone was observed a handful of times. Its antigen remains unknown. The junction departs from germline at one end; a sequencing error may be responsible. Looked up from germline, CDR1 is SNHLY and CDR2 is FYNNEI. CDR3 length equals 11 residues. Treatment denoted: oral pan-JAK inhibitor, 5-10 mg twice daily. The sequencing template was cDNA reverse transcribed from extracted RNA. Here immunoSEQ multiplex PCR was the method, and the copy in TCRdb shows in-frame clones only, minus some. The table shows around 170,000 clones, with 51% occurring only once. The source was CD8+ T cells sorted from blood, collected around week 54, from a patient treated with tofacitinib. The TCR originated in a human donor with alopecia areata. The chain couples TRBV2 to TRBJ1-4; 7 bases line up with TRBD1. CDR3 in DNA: TGTGCCAGCAGCGGACAGGACCTTACCCGATTT. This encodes CASSGQDLTRF.